This TCR beta chain was found in a study of PD-1 blockade in classical Hodgkin lymphoma. Overall study findings and caveats: Complete responders showed a baseline diversity that resembled the diversity of newly diagnosed patients. Relapsed/refractory patients reportedly had the lowest baseline TCR diversity, below newly diagnosed patients, who were below healthy donors.

Exposure to brentuximab vedotin varied, and each patient had relapsed following autologous stem cell transplantation. Each best response was a complete response, a partial response or progressive disease. Assay used: immunoSEQ multiplex PCR; TCRdb lists only in-frame clones, some missing. The sample has 40,000 to 45,000 clones, around 78% seen once. CDR3 length equals 12 residues. Germline lookup yields CDR1 SEHNR and CDR2 FQNEAQ (reference sequence). Between the trimmed V and J ends, which lost 1 base and 8 bases, there was a span of 6 bases. To note about this clone: Its antigen is still unknown.

The chain joins TRBV7-9 to TRBJ1-5; D not resolved. The receptor comes from a human donor with classical Hodgkin lymphoma. The sequences come from peripheral blood mononuclear cells (PBMCs), collected at baseline. CDR3: CASSLDTEPQHF. As DNA, the CDR3 is TGTGCCAGCAGCTTAGATACGGAGCCCCAGCATTTT.